The rows below give T cell receptor beta chains drawn from one sample of a study of cytomegalovirus exposure and HLA in healthy donors. Method: immunoSEQ multiplex PCR; TCRdb's copy keeps in-frame clones and lacks some. Of 100,000 to 150,000 clones detected, around 80% appear once; the ten largest clones hold approximately 11%. Sequencing was performed on PBMCs. The receptors shown here come from a man aged 30-40 years in good health and CMV-seropositive. Each CDR3 is given with its conserved first and last residue. The D gene is left open where the match is weak. Rows give clone size only sometimes, using once, few, many, or a class for an expanded clone.

TRBJ2-1 | TRBV25-1 | - | - | CASSAPSSYNEQFF | TGTGCCAGCAGTGCTCCTAGCTCCTACAATGAGCAGTTCTTC
TRBJ1-1 | TRBV11-2 | TRBD1 | once | CATTDRGLTEAFF | TGTGCCACGACCGACAGGGGGCTAACTGAAGCTTTCTTT
TRBJ1-1 | TRBV7-9 | - | - | CASSLAGRDGTEAFF | TGTGCCAGCAGCTTAGCGGGGCGGGACGGCACTGAAGCTTTCTTT
TRBJ2-7 | TRBV5-8 | TRBD2 | few | CASSSYWTSGTYEQYF | TGTGCCAGCAGCTCCTACTGGACTAGCGGGACCTACGAGCAGTACTTC
TRBJ2-1 | TRBV27 | - | once | CASSPPAGGTYNEQFF | TGTGCCAGCAGTCCCCCGGCGGGCGGAACCTACAATGAGCAGTTCTTC
TRBJ2-7 | TRBV25-1 | TRBD1 | - | CASSGDRGKGLYEQYF | TGTGCCAGCAGTGGGGACAGGGGAAAGGGTCTCTACGAGCAGTACTTC
TRBJ2-7 | TRBV21-1 | - | - | CASSGGAEQYF | TGTGCCAGCAGCGGAGGGGCCGAGCAGTACTTC
TRBJ2-1 | TRBV18 | TRBD2 | - | CASSPPGLAGLSSYNEQFF | TGTGCCAGCTCACCACCGGGACTAGCGGGTCTCAGCTCCTACAATGAGCAGTTCTTC
TRBJ2-5 | TRBV14 | TRBD1 | once | CASSYRQGAGETQYF | TGTGCCAGCAGCTACCGACAGGGGGCAGGAGAGACCCAGTACTTC
TRBJ2-7 | TRBV6-6 | - | - | CASGSSYEQYF | TGTGCCAGCGGCAGCTCCTACGAGCAGTACTTC
TRBJ2-7 | TRBV6-5 | - | - | CASRPSGGRSYEQYF | TGTGCCAGCAGGCCCTCCGGCGGGCGGTCCTACGAGCAGTACTTC
TRBJ2-7 | TRBV4-2 | TRBD2 | - | CASSQDMREGLREQYF | TGTGCCAGCAGCCAAGATATGCGGGAGGGACTAAGGGAGCAGTACTTC
TRBJ2-4 | TRBV19 | TRBD2 | - | CATYSGGGRIREDIQYF | TGTGCCACCTACTCCGGGGGGGGGAGGATCCGGGAGGACATTCAGTACTTC
TRBJ2-1 | TRBV4-2 | TRBD2 | - | CASSQVGGRHEQFF | TGTGCCAGCAGCCAAGTGGGCGGGAGACATGAGCAGTTCTTC
TRBJ1-1 | TRBV19 | - | - | CASSQGNTEAFF | TGTGCCAGTTCCCAGGGGAACACTGAAGCTTTCTTT
TRBJ2-7 | TRBV6-5 | - | few | CASSYGGYSYEQYF | TGTGCCAGCAGTTACGGGGGCTACTCCTACGAGCAGTACTTC
TRBJ1-2 | TRBV19 | - | - | CASSIDVPPVTGGYTF | TGTGCCAGTAGTATCGACGTCCCCCCCGTCACAGGGGGCTACACCTTC
TRBJ2-7 | TRBV19 | - | - | CASSSQGGSFNEQYF | TGTGCCAGTAGCTCCCAGGGGGGTAGCTTCAACGAGCAGTACTTC
TRBJ1-2 | TRBV7-2 | TRBD1 | - | CASSQGQGARIGYGYTF | TGTGCCAGCAGCCAAGGACAGGGGGCGCGTATCGGCTATGGCTACACCTTC
TRBJ1-1 | TRBV6-6 | - | - | CASTPGAMNTEAFF | TGTGCCAGCACGCCGGGAGCCATGAACACTGAAGCTTTCTTT
TRBJ1-1 | TRBV11-1 | TRBD1 | - | CASSQDRVSEAFF | TGTGCCAGCAGCCAAGACAGGGTTTCTGAAGCTTTCTTT
TRBJ1-2 | TRBV4-3 | - | - | CASSQGTRGRIYGYTF | TGCGCCAGCAGCCAAGGCACCCGTGGCAGGATCTATGGCTACACCTTC